This record looks at one T cell receptor (beta chain) sequence and its context. Original analysis: By means of reference gene primer amplification, nucleated cell counts were estimated. The method was immunoSEQ multiplex PCR; TCRdb's version includes in-frame clones alone and lacks a portion of them. The DNA was the basis for D and trimming; V, J and clone size are from that table. Of 65,000 to 85,000 clones in the sample, more than 80% were seen once. This entry belongs to a study of blood T cell repertoires in COVID-19. This CDR3 comprises 14 residues. Germline CDR1 reads SEHNR; CDR2 reads FQNEAQ (reference sequence). V lost 4 bases to trimming and J lost 3 bases, with 12 bases between them.

The sample taken for sequencing was peripheral blood. The sequence derives from a human donor in a cohort sampled during active COVID-19. The chain carries TRBV7-9 and TRBJ1-1, with D maybe TRBD1 (5 bases). CDR3 DNA: TGTGCCAGCAGCTCGGGACGGGACTACACTGAAGCTTTCTTT. This translates into CASSSGRDYTEAFF.